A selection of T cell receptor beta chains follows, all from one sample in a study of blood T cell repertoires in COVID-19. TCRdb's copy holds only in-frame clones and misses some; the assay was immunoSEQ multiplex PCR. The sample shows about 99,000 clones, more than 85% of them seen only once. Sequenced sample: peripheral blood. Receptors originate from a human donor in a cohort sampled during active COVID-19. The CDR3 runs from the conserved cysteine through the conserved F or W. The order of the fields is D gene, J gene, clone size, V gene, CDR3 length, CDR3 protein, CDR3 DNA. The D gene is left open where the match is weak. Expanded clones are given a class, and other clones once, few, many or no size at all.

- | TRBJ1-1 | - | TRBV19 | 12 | CASSLMNTEAFF | TGTGCCAGTAGTCTAATGAACACTGAAGCTTTCTTT
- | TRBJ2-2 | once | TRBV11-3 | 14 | CASSSNQGTGELFF | TGTGCCAGCAGCTCCAATCAGGGTACCGGGGAGCTGTTTTTT
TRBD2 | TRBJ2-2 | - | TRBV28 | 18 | CASRLILAGGDNTGELFF | TGTGCCAGCAGGCTAATACTAGCGGGAGGGGACAACACCGGGGAGCTGTTTTTT
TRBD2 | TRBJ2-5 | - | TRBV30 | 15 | CAWSVGLADKETQYF | TGTGCCTGGAGTGTAGGGCTAGCGGATAAAGAGACCCAGTACTTC
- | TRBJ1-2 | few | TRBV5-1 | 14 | CASSLTGQTYGYTF | TGCGCCAGCAGCTTGACCGGACAGACGTATGGCTACACCTTC
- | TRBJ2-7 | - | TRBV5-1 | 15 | CASSLGALISNEQYF | TGCGCCAGCAGCTTGGGGGCGCTTATTTCGAACGAGCAGTACTTC
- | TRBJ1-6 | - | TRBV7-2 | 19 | CASSLEGVAGVPNNSPLHF | TGTGCCAGCAGCTTAGAAGGTGTGGCAGGGGTCCCCAATAATTCACCCCTCCACTTT
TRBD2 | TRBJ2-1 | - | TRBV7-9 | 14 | CASSKLAGVGEQFF | TGTGCCAGCAGCAAGTTAGCGGGAGTCGGTGAGCAGTTCTTC
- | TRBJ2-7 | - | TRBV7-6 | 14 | CASSLMGEVGEQYF | TGTGCCAGCAGCTTAATGGGGGAGGTAGGCGAGCAGTACTTC
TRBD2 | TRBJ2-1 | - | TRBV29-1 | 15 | CSVEDRTSGPNEQFF | TGCAGCGTTGAAGATAGGACTAGCGGCCCGAATGAGCAGTTCTTC
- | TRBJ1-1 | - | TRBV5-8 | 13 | CASSLARWQGAFF | TGTGCCAGCAGCTTGGCTAGGTGGCAGGGAGCTTTCTTT
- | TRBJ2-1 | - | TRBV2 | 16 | CASSLPGMGGYNEQFF | TGTGCCAGCAGCTTACCGGGGATGGGGGGCTACAATGAGCAGTTCTTC
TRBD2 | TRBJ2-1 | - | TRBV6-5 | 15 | CASSLGLAGVDEQFF | TGTGCCAGCAGTTTAGGACTAGCGGGAGTGGATGAGCAGTTCTTC
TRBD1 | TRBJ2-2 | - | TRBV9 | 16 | CASSASGTVITGELFF | TGTGCCAGCAGCGCCTCCGGGACAGTTATCACCGGGGAGCTGTTTTTT
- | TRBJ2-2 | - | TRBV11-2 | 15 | CASSVAGANTGELFF | TGTGCCAGCAGCGTCGCGGGGGCCAACACCGGGGAGCTGTTTTTT
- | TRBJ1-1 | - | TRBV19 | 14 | CASSPDSRGTEAFF | TGTGCCAGTAGCCCGGACAGCCGAGGGACTGAAGCTTTCTTT
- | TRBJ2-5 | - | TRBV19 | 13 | CASSINPGETQYF | TGTGCCAGTAGTATAAACCCGGGAGAGACCCAGTACTTC
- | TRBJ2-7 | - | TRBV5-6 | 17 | CASSFRGYGTRSYEQYF | TGTGCCAGCAGCTTCCGTGGTTACGGGACACGCTCCTACGAGCAGTACTTC
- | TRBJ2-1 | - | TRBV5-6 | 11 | CASSLSDEQFF | TGTGCCAGCAGCTTATCGGATGAGCAGTTCTTC
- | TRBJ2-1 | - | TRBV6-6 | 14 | CASSYSTIWYEQFF | TGTGCCAGCAGTTACTCGACTATATGGTATGAGCAGTTCTTC
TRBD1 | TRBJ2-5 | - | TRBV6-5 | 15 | CASSSDSTGGWAQYF | TGTGCCAGCAGTTCCGATTCGACAGGGGGTTGGGCCCAGTACTTC
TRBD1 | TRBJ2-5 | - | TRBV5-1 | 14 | CASSFRQGVETQYF | TGCGCCAGCAGCTTCAGACAGGGGGTAGAGACCCAGTACTTC
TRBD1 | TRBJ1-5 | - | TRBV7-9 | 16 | CASSSTQTGPNQPQHF | TGTGCCAGCAGCTCCACCCAGACAGGGCCAAATCAGCCCCAGCATTTT
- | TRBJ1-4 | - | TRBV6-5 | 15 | CASRQGLRGKEKLFF | TGTGCCAGCAGGCAGGGTCTCCGAGGCAAGGAAAAACTGTTTTTT
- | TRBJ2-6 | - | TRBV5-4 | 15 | CASSQGITGANVLTF | TGTGCCAGCAGCCAGGGAATAACTGGGGCCAACGTCCTGACTTTC
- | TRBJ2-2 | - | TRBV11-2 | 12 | CASSLDRRSCFF | -
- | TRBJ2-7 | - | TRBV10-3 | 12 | CAIAAAIYEQYF | TGTGCCATCGCGGCGGCAATATACGAGCAGTACTTC